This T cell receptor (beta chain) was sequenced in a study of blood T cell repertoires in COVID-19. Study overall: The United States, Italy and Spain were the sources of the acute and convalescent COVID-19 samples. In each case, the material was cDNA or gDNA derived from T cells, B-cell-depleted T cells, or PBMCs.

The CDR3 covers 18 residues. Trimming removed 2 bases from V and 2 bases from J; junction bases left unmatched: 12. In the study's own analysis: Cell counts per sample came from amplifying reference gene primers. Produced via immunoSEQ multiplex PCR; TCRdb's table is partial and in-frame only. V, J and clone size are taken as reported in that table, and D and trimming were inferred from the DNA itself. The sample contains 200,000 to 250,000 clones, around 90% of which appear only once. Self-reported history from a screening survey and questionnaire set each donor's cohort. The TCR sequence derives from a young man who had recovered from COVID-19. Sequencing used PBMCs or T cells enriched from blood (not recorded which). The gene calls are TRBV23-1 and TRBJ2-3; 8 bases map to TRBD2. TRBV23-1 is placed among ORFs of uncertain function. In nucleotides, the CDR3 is TGCGCCAGCAGTCAACACCAGAAGGGACTAGTGCCCACAGATACGCAGTATTTT. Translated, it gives CASSQHQKGLVPTDTQYF.